Listed below are T cell receptor beta chains from one sample, sequenced in a study of beta chain features in type 1 diabetes. TCRdb keeps only in-frame clones here, not all; method: immunoSEQ multiplex PCR. The sample yields around 340,000 clones, around a fifth seen once. Sequenced: naive CD4+ T cells from blood. These receptors all come from a woman between 18 and 30 years old in good health. Both conserved end residues are part of each CDR3. A D gene is named only where the DNA matches it firmly. Rows give clone size only sometimes, using once, few, many, or a class for an expanded clone.

few | NA | 14 | TRBJ2-1 | TRBV11-1 | TGTGCCAGCAGCCCCCGAGGAGGGAGATATGAGCAGTTCTTC | CASSPRGGRYEQFF
few | TRBD1 | 11 | TRBJ1-1 | TRBV30 | TGTGCTACCCCCGGGACAGGGAGAGCTTTCTTT | CATPGTGRAFF
few | TRBD1 | 12 | TRBJ2-3 | TRBV2 | TGTGCCAGCAGAGGACAGGGAGATACGCAGTATTTT | CASRGQGDTQYF
few | NA | 16 | TRBJ1-1 | TRBV2 | TGTGCCAGCAGTGAAGCGCCAGGGGCCCTAAACACTGAAGCTTTCTTT | CASSEAPGALNTEAFF
few | NA | 17 | TRBJ2-3 | TRBV4-1 | TGCGCCAGCAGCCAAGAGATGGGGCTAACACTCACAGATACGCAGTATTTT | CASSQEMGLTLTDTQYF
few | NA | 14 | TRBJ2-7 | TRBV11-2 | TGTGCCAGCAGCTATACAGCCATCACCTACGAGCAGTACTTC | CASSYTAITYEQYF
NA | NA | 16 | TRBJ1-1 | TRBV11-2 | TGTGCCAGCAGCGCTAGCGCGTGGGAGGGTTTAAGGGAAGCTTTCTTT | CASSASAWEGLREAFF
few | TRBD1 | 15 | TRBJ2-3 | TRBV9 | TGTGCCAGCAGCGCGCCGGGACAGGGGACAGATACGCAGTATTTT | CASSAPGQGTDTQYF
few | TRBD2 | 17 | TRBJ2-3 | TRBV5-1 | TGCGCCAGCAGCTTGGCGGCTAGCGGGGCCGGCACAGATACGCAGTATTTT | CASSLAASGAGTDTQYF
NA | TRBD1 | 12 | TRBJ2-1 | TRBV9 | TGTGCCAGCAGCTATCAGGGGGATGAGCAGTTCTTC | CASSYQGDEQFF
NA | TRBD1 | 13 | TRBJ1-2 | TRBV29-1 | TGCAGCGTTGAAGGGACAGGCTCCTATGGCTACACCTTC | CSVEGTGSYGYTF
few | TRBD2 | 16 | TRBJ2-7 | TRBV5-6 | TGTGCCAGCAGCCCCGGGACTAGCGGCTTAGGATACGAGCAGTACTTC | CASSPGTSGLGYEQYF
few | NA | 13 | TRBJ1-2 | TRBV30 | TGTGCCTGGACCGTGACAGTCAACTATGGCTACACCTTC | CAWTVTVNYGYTF
few | NA | 13 | TRBJ2-1 | TRBV7-3 | TGTGCCAGCAGCCCAACGCCCGGTGGTGAGCAGTTCTTC | CASSPTPGGEQFF
NA | TRBD1 | 13 | TRBJ1-2 | TRBV6-6 | TGTGCCAGCAATAGGGGACAGGGGGGAATCTACACCTTC | CASNRGQGGIYTF
few | NA | 13 | TRBJ1-1 | TRBV28 | TGTGCCAGCACTCTAGAGTGGGGGCCTGAAGCTTTCTTT | CASTLEWGPEAFF
NA | NA | 13 | TRBJ2-5 | TRBV30 | TGTGCCTCAACTCCCGGGATGGCGGAGACCCAGTACTTC | CASTPGMAETQYF
NA | TRBD2 | 17 | TRBJ2-1 | TRBV2 | TGTGCCAGCAGTGAAGCGCTTCCGACTAGCGGCGACAATGAGCAGTTCTTC | CASSEALPTSGDNEQFF